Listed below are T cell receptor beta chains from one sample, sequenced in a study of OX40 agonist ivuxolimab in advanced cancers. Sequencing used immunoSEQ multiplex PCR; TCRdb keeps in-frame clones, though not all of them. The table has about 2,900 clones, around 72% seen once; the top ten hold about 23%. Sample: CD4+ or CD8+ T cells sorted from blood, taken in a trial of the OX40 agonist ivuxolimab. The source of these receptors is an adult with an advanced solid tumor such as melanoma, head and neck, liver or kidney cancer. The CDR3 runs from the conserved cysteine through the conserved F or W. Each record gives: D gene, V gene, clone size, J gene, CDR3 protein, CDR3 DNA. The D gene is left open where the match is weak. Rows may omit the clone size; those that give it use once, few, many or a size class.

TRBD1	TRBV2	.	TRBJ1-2	CASMGAGGGYTF	TGTGCCAGCATGGGGGCAGGGGGCGGCTACACCTTC
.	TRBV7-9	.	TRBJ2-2	CASSPRTGELFF	TGTGCCAGCAGCCCCAGGACCGGGGAGCTGTTTTTT
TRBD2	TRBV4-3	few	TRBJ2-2	CASSLAASGNTGELFF	TGCGCCAGCAGCCTAGCCGCTAGCGGGAACACCGGGGAGCTGTTTTTT
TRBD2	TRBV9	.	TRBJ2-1	CASSAGLARSSYNEQFF	TGTGCCAGCAGCGCGGGACTAGCGCGGAGCTCCTACAATGAGCAGTTCTTC
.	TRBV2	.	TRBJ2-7	CASSDRTATYEQYF	TGTGCCAGCAGTGATAGGACGGCCACCTACGAGCAGTACTTC
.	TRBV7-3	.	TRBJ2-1	CASSPEGLAPEQFF	TGTGCCAGCAGCCCGGAAGGTCTAGCCCCTGAGCAGTTCTTC
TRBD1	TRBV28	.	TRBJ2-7	CASSSTRTGGLYEQYF	TGTGCCAGCTCCTCTACGAGGACAGGGGGCTTGTACGAGCAGTACTTC
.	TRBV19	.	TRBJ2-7	CASSIDGTYEQYF	TGTGCCAGTAGTATCGACGGTACCTACGAGCAGTACTTC
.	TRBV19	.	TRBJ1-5	CASSPSRTSYQPQHF	TGTGCCAGTAGCCCTAGCCGGACATCTTATCAGCCCCAGCATTTT
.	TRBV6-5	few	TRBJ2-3	CASSLRWGRIRGTQYF	TGTGCCAGCAGTTTACGGTGGGGGCGCATTCGAGGTACGCAGTATTTT
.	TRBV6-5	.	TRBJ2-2	CASSYSPMGGELFF	TGTGCCAGCAGTTACTCTCCTATGGGCGGGGAGCTGTTTTTT
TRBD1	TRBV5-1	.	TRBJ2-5	CASSSDPRDSQETQYF	TGCGCCAGCAGCTCAGACCCCCGGGACAGTCAAGAGACCCAGTACTTC
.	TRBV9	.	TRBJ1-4	CASSGSWTDNNEKLFF	TGTGCCAGCAGCGGGTCCTGGACAGACAATAATGAAAAACTGTTTTTT